Listed below are T cell receptor beta chains from one sample, sequenced in a study of blood T cell repertoires in COVID-19. The method was immunoSEQ multiplex PCR; TCRdb's version includes in-frame clones alone and lacks a portion of them. This table holds about 260,000 clones, over 80% found once. Sequenced input: PBMCs or T cells enriched from blood (not recorded which). All receptors come from a woman younger than 45 with acute COVID-19. CDR3s include the opening cysteine and the closing phenylalanine or tryptophan. Fields, in order: clone size, V gene, D gene, J gene, CDR3 DNA, CDR3 protein. D genes are given only for firm matches. Rows give clone size only sometimes, using once, few, many, or a class for an expanded clone.

>once|TRBV7-3|TRBD1|TRBJ2-3
TGTGCCAGCAGTCGTACAGGGGAAGATACGCAGTATTTT
CASSRTGEDTQYF
>.|TRBV28|TRBD1|TRBJ1-1
TGTGCCAGCAGCCCCTCGGACAGGGTCCACACTGAAGCTTTCTTT
CASSPSDRVHTEAFF
>.|TRBV7-9|TRBD1|TRBJ1-2
TGTGCCAGCGACCCCCAGGGGGATAGTGGCTACACCTTC
CASDPQGDSGYTF
>.|TRBV7-2|TRBD1|TRBJ1-5
TGTGCCAGCAGCCCCAGCCGGGACAGCGGCAATCAGCCCCAGCATTTT
CASSPSRDSGNQPQHF
>.|TRBV3-1/TRBV3-2|TRBD2|TRBJ2-3
TGTGCCAGCAGCCAGGGACTAGCGGGAGTAGGGAACACAGATACGCAGTATTTT
CASSQGLAGVGNTDTQYF
>.|TRBV10-2|.|TRBJ2-1
TGCGCCAGCAAAGAATGGGGCCGTTTAGCTGAGCAGTTCTTC
CASKEWGRLAEQFF
>.|TRBV27|.|TRBJ1-5
TGTGCCAGCAGCCGACAGGACGGAAGTAATCAGCCCCAGCATTTT
CASSRQDGSNQPQHF
>once|TRBV28|TRBD2|TRBJ2-1
TGTGCCAGCACCCTAGGAGGGAGGGTCTCCTACAATGAGCAGTTCTTC
CASTLGGRVSYNEQFF
>.|TRBV5-1|.|TRBJ2-7
TGCGCCAGCAGCCTTACAGGGCCTAAGGAGGACGAGCAGTACTTC
CASSLTGPKEDEQYF
>once|TRBV20-1|TRBD2|TRBJ2-1
TGCAGTGCTAGTCATAGCGGGAGGGCCTTTGTCGGAGAGCAGTTCTTC
CSASHSGRAFVGEQFF
>.|TRBV5-1|.|TRBJ2-2
TGCGCCAGCAGCTCCCGGGACTCTGACTACACCGGGGAGCTGTTTTTT
CASSSRDSDYTGELFF
>.|TRBV9|.|TRBJ2-3
TGTGCCAGCAGCGTAGGTTTAGTCCCTCGGCAGTATTTT
CASSVGLVPRQYF
>.|TRBV27|TRBD1|TRBJ1-5
TGTGCCAGCAGTTGGACAGGGAGCAATCAGCCCCAGCATTTT
CASSWTGSNQPQHF
>.|TRBV28|TRBD1|TRBJ2-6
TGTGCCAGCAGTCCGCCGGCCCCGACAGGGCCTTTACCTGGGGCCAACGTCCTGACTTTC
CASSPPAPTGPLPGANVLTF
>.|TRBV4-1|.|TRBJ1-3
TGCGCCAGCAGTCTTGACAGGTTCTCTGGAAACACCATATATTTT
CASSLDRFSGNTIYF
>few|TRBV6-1|.|TRBJ1-6
TGTGCCAGCAGTGATAAGGCGGGTGATAATTCACCCCTCCACTTT
CASSDKAGDNSPLHF
>.|TRBV5-1|TRBD1|TRBJ1-2
TGCGCCAGCAGCTTAGGGACAGGGGCCCCTAACTATGGCTACACCTTC
CASSLGTGAPNYGYTF
>.|TRBV11-1|TRBD1|TRBJ2-2
TGTGCCAGCAGCTTCAGGACAGGGGGCACCGGGGAGCTGTTTTTT
CASSFRTGGTGELFF
>.|TRBV2|.|TRBJ1-4
TGTGCCAGCACTTGGCAGGGCAACAATGAAAAACTGTTTTTT
CASTWQGNNEKLFF
>.|TRBV28|TRBD2|TRBJ2-7
TGTGCCAGCAGTTTAGAACTAGCGGGACCCTACGAGCAGTACTTC
CASSLELAGPYEQYF
>.|TRBV19|.|TRBJ1-2
TGTGCCAGTAGTATAGGGGGCGAAGGCTACACCTTC
CASSIGGEGYTF
>.|TRBV27|TRBD1|TRBJ2-6
TGTGCCAGCAAGCCACAGGGGGACTCTGGGGCCAACGTCCTGACTTTC
CASKPQGDSGANVLTF
>.|TRBV19|TRBD2|TRBJ2-3
TGTGCCAGTAGTCCGGGACTAGCCTTAGATACGCAGTATTTT
CASSPGLALDTQYF
>.|TRBV4-1|TRBD1|TRBJ2-3
TGCGCCAGCAGCCAACCCGGGACAGGGGCAGATACGCAGTATTTT
CASSQPGTGADTQYF
>.|TRBV30|TRBD2|TRBJ2-5
TGTGCCTGGAGTGGGGGACAGGGGATTTGGACTAGCGGGAGAGGTTTCAAAGAGACCCAGTACTTC
CAWSGGQGIWTSGRGFKETQYF
>.|TRBV2|.|TRBJ2-2
TGTGCCAGCAGTGAAGCTGCAGGCATCACCGGGGAGCTGTTTTTT
CASSEAAGITGELFF
>once|TRBV18|TRBD1|TRBJ1-2
TGTGCCAGCTCACCATTAGCCGACAGGGGCGACTATGGCTACACCTTC
CASSPLADRGDYGYTF
>few|TRBV25-1|.|TRBJ1-1
TGTGCCTCAGGGGAAAACACTGAAGCTTTCTTT
CASGENTEAFF
>.|TRBV13|.|TRBJ1-5
TGTGCCAGCAGCTTAGGGGGGGCGAATCAGCCCCAGCATTTT
CASSLGGANQPQHF
>.|TRBV6-4|.|TRBJ2-1
TGTGCCAGCAGTCCTCGAGGTCCCGGGAGAGCCAATGAGCAGTTCTTC
CASSPRGPGRANEQFF
>.|TRBV29-1|TRBD2|TRBJ2-1
TGCAGCGTTGAATTGCTAGCGGTTGAGCAGTTCTTC
CSVELLAVEQFF
>.|TRBV14|TRBD2|TRBJ2-1
TGTGCCAGCAGCGGACTAGCGTGGGCCTACAATGAGCAGTTCTTC
CASSGLAWAYNEQFF
>.|TRBV6-4|.|TRBJ1-3
TGTGCCAGCAGTGCGAGGGTAAGCCACAACACCATATATTTT
CASSARVSHNTIYF
>.|TRBV7-9|.|TRBJ2-7
TGTGCCAGCAGCTTAGGAGGGATATGGGCCGAGCAGTACTTC
CASSLGGIWAEQYF
>.|TRBV5-4|TRBD2|TRBJ2-1
TGTGCCAGCAGCTTGGGAACTGGACTAGCGGGAGTTGAGCAGTTCTTC
CASSLGTGLAGVEQFF
>.|TRBV4-2|TRBD2|TRBJ2-7
TGTGCCAGCAGCCAAGAGTTAGCGGGAGTATCGGCCTACGAGCAGTACTTC
CASSQELAGVSAYEQYF
>.|TRBV7-9|.|TRBJ2-1
TGTGCCAGCAGCGAGGTAGATGAGCAGTTCTTC
CASSEVDEQFF
>.|TRBV27|TRBD1|TRBJ2-7
TGTGCCAGCAGCCCACAGGGGTCCTCCTACGAGCAGTACTTC
CASSPQGSSYEQYF
>.|TRBV25-1|.|TRBJ2-7
TGTGCCAGCACCGGCCGTAGGCGGGGCGGACCCTACGAGCAGTACTTC
CASTGRRRGGPYEQYF
>.|TRBV7-9|.|TRBJ1-2
TGTGCCAGCAGCTTAGAGACTAGCGACTATGGCTACACCTTC
CASSLETSDYGYTF
>.|TRBV19|TRBD1|TRBJ1-2
TGTGCCAGTAGTACCAGATATATTACAGGGGGCGGAAGCTACACCTTC
CASSTRYITGGGSYTF
>.|TRBV19|TRBD1|TRBJ1-1
TGTGCCAGTGGGGACAGGGGGCGGTCGAACACTGAAGCTTTCTTT
CASGDRGRSNTEAFF